Each of the 10 T cell receptor beta chains below was sequenced from the same sample in a study of T cells after yellow fever vaccination. Using its own MiXCR run on the 5' RACE reads, TCRdb lists one record per CDR3 protein. The profile shows under 400,000 distinct CDR3 sequences, 11% of them singletons. The sample consisted of PBMCs, taken on the day of the first yellow fever vaccination. The receptors stem from a man between 18 and 29 years old who received the YFV17D yellow fever vaccine.

The chain joins TRBV5-1 to TRBJ2-1; D is uncertain. The CDR3 loop spans 15 amino acids. V was clipped by 3 bases and J by 8 bases, with 18 bases between them. Looked up from germline, CDR1 is SGHRS and CDR2 is YFSETQ. Here the CDR3 DNA reads TGCGCCAGCAGCTACCGAGTCGGATTTCTGGATGAGCAGTTCTTC. Translated: CASSYRVGFLDEQFF.

In this sample, this clonotype turned up many times. The chain uses TRBV28 and TRBJ2-7; 7 positions agree with TRBD1. The CDR3 sequence is 13 residues long. Trimming removed 5 bases from V and 3 bases from J; junction bases left unmatched: 4. Germline V gives CDR1 MDHEN, CDR2 SYDVKM. The chain's CDR3 is CASSGGQNYEQYF. The CDR3, as DNA: TGTGCCAGCAGTGGGGGACAGAACTACGAGCAGTACTTC.

This clonotype was counted between two and nine times. The chain is built from TRBV7-3 and TRBJ2-7; 10 bases line up with TRBD1. This CDR3 comprises 15 residues. From germline, CDR1 is SGHTA and CDR2 FQGTGA. V dropped 4 bases and J dropped 4; count of bases not matched to a gene: 7. The CDR3 loop reads CASSSEDRGKYEQYV. The CDR3 DNA is TGTGCCAGCAGCTCGGAGGACAGGGGGAAGTACGAGCAGTACGTC.

The chain recombines TRBV20-1 with TRBJ1-5; 7 bases line up with TRBD1. Germline assignment: CDR1 DFQATT and CDR2 SNEGSKA (reference sequence). This CDR3 comprises 14 residues. Germline trimming cut 6 bases from V and 3 bases from J; bases unmatched to any gene: 8. The CDR3 sequence: CSAPTGQYNQPQHF. CDR3 DNA: TGCAGTGCCCCTACGGGACAGTACAATCAGCCCCAGCATTTT.

This chain connects TRBV12-3 or TRBV12-4 to TRBJ2-5; D possibly corresponds to TRBD2 (5 bases). V was trimmed by 7 bases and J by 1 base, leaving 22 bases between them. The CDR3 sequence is 17 residues long. CDR3 in DNA: TGTGCCAGCATCCCTAGTGTCCGGGGTTCAGGCCAAGAGACCCAGTACTTC. Protein product: CASIPSVRGSGQETQYF.

DNA for the CDR3: TGTGCCAGCAACAGGGCTCCTGGAGTCACTGAAGCTTTCTTT. Its protein is CASNRAPGVTEAFF. The genes are TRBV2 and TRBJ1-1; TRBD1 might be the D (6 bases). Trimming stripped 7 bases from V and 4 bases from J, with 16 bases between. CDR3 length equals 14 residues. Germline V gene data show CDR1 as SNHLY and CDR2 as FYNNEI.

The table lists this clonotype with a few counts. V is TRBV6-2 or TRBV6-3 and J is TRBJ2-3; perhaps TRBD1 as D (5 bases). The V gene's germline CDR1 is MNHEY and CDR2 SVGEGT. CDR3 length: 14 amino acids. V lost 7 bases and J lost 7, with 18 bases in between. In DNA form, the CDR3 reads TGTGCCAGCACTCCAGGGATTGTCAGAAATACGCAGTATTTT. It yields the protein CASTPGIVRNTQYF.

This chain uses TRBV2 with TRBJ2-5; no clear D. Germline CDR1 is SNHLY and CDR2 is FYNNEI. V was trimmed by 5 bases and J by 2 bases, leaving 6 bases between them. CDR3 size: 12 residues. CDR3 in DNA: TGTGCCAGCAGTAGAGAACAAGAGACCCAGTACTTC. This gives the protein CASSREQETQYF.

This clonotype was seen a handful of times. The chain joins TRBV7-2 to TRBJ1-3; D possibly corresponds to TRBD1 (6 bases). Trimming took off 3 bases at V and 2 bases at J, with 14 bases between the two ends. The V gene's germline CDR1 is SGHTA and CDR2 FQGNSA. This CDR3 contains 16 residues. The chain's CDR3 is CASSFYGAGAGNTIYF. The DNA for the CDR3 is TGTGCCAGCAGCTTTTATGGGGCAGGGGCTGGAAACACCATATATTTT.

This clonotype has at least ten counts. This chain connects TRBV20-1 to TRBJ2-7, with unresolved D. Trimming left V 3 bases short and J 0 bases short, with 9 bases between. CDR3 size: 13 residues. Germline V CDR1 and CDR2: DFQATT, SNEGSKA (reference sequence). The DNA for the CDR3 is TGCAGTGCTAGGTTCCCGGCCTCCTACGAGCAGTACGTC. Translation: CSARFPASYEQYV.